This TCR beta chain was identified during a study of T cell responses to AZD1222 COVID-19 vaccine. Overall study context: Both about-4-week and about-12-week second-dose recipients were combined.

V dropped 2 bases and J dropped 4 bases, with 11 bases sitting between them. The CDR3 runs to 13 residues. Germline V gene data show CDR1 as GTSNPN and CDR2 as SVGIG (reference sequence). The assay was immunoSEQ multiplex PCR, and TCRdb's table has in-frame clones only and misses some. The table lists 80,000 to 95,000 clones, 90% of them singletons, with approximately 5.8% in the top ten. As concerns this clone: Its antigen remains unknown.

Broader study findings: The donor cohort was predominantly white British with a female majority, and clonal diversity may have been underestimated.

This chain connects TRBV30 to TRBJ1-2, with D perhaps matching TRBD1 (5 bases). The receptor's source is an adult in good health. Sequenced material: peripheral blood, taken on day 0 of AZD1222 vaccination. CDR3 protein: CAWSRGRGYGYTF. The CDR3 nucleotides read TGTGCCTGGAGTAGAGGGAGGGGCTATGGCTACACCTTC.